This TCR beta chain emerged from a study of blood T cell repertoires in COVID-19. Study information: The study drew acute and convalescent COVID-19 samples from the United States, Italy and Spain. T cells, B-cell-depleted T cells, or PBMCs provided the cDNA or gDNA that served as material.

The CDR3 has 15 amino acids. Germline V lookup: CDR1 LNHDA, CDR2 SQIVND (reference sequence). V was trimmed by 7 bases and J by 3 bases, leaving 18 bases between them. As originally analysed: Estimates of nucleated cell counts were drawn from the amplification of reference gene primers. Libraries were prepared by immunoSEQ multiplex PCR; TCRdb keeps only in-frame clonotypes and omits some of them. That table supplies the V and J calls and clone size; D and trimming were determined from the DNA. The sample shows 200,000 to 250,000 clones, less than 85% of them seen only once. This clonotype was obtained from an elderly woman with acute or convalescent COVID-19. V usage is TRBV19 and J usage is TRBJ1-1; the D gene is possibly TRBD1 (6 bases). Source material: peripheral blood. CDR3 DNA: TGTGCCAGTACCATTTTCGGGACAAAGCACACTGAAGCTTTCTTT. It encodes CASTIFGTKHTEAFF.